This TCR beta chain stems from a study of T-cell memory formation after mild COVID-19. V lost 6 bases to trimming and J lost 7 bases; unmatched junction nucleotides: 9. There are 14 residues in the CDR3. Per the germline V gene, CDR1 is MNHNY and CDR2 is SVGAGI (reference sequence). Turning to this clonotype: Its antigen is as yet unknown.

Broader study findings: Whether day 37 second-wave clones are SARS-CoV-2-specific was not confirmed.

TCRdb passed the 5' RACE reads through MiXCR, listing each CDR3 protein once. Of around 310,000 distinct CDR3 sequences listed, around a sixth were seen once; the top ten hold under 25%. The rearrangement links TRBV6-6 to TRBJ1-5; TRBD1 agrees at 7 bases. The receptor was derived from a man between 18 and 35 years old who had mild COVID-19 (a few samples of this study predate the infection). Cell type and time point are not known. The source material was PBMCs or a T cell subset sorted from them (not recorded which). CDR3 nucleotides: TGTGCCAGCAGGGGGCCGACAGGGAACCAGCCCCAGCATTTT. As protein: CASRGPTGNQPQHF.